One T cell receptor (beta chain) is described in this entry. CDR3 length: 17 residues. Trimming removed 4 bases from V and 4 bases from J; junction bases left unmatched: 4. Germline V gene lookup returns CDR1 SNHLY and CDR2 FYNNEI. The sample comes from a study of blood T cell repertoires in COVID-19. Across the whole study: Acute and convalescent COVID-19 samples came from the United States, Italy and Spain. PBMCs, B-cell-depleted T cells, or T cells were the source of the cDNA or gDNA that made up the material.

Authors' processing steps: Estimated nucleated cell counts came from reference gene primer amplification. Repertoires were generated with immunoSEQ multiplex PCR, while TCRdb's copy carries only in-frame clones and drops some. V and J calls and clone size are as listed in that table; D and trimming were resolved from the DNA. Here the sample spans around 150,000 clones, more than 80% being singletons. This receptor was obtained from a woman aged 55-75 years with active COVID-19. The chain uses TRBV2 and TRBJ2-1; 16 nucleotides line up with TRBD2. The material sequenced was peripheral blood. CDR3 DNA: TGTGCCAGCAGTGGGGGACTAGCGGGAGGGAGGTACAATGAGCAGTTCTTC. Translated, it gives CASSGGLAGGRYNEQFF. The variable domain in full, with the rest retrieved from reference TRBV2 and TRBJ2-1, is EPEVTQTPSHQVTQMGQEVILRCVPISNHLYFYWYRQILGQKVEFLVSFYNNEISEKSEIFDDQFSVERPDGSNFTLKIRSTKLEDSAMYFCASSGGLAGGRYNEQFFGPGTRLTVL.